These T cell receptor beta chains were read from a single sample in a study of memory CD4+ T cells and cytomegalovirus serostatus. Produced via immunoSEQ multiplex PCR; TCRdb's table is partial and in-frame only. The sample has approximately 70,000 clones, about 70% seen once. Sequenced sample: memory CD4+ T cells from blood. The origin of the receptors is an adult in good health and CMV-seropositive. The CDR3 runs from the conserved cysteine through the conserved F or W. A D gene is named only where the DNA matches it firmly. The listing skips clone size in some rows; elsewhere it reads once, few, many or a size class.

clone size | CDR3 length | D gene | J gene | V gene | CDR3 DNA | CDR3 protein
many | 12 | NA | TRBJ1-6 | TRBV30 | TGTGCCTGGAGCCCAGGGAATTCACCCCTCCACTTT | CAWSPGNSPLHF
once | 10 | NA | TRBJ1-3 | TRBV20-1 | TGCAGTTACCGAGGAAACACCATATATTTT | CSYRGNTIYF
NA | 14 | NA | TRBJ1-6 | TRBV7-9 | TGTGCCAGCAGCCAGCCACCCTATAATTCACCCCTCCACTTT | CASSQPPYNSPLHF
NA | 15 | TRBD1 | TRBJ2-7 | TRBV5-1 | TGCGCCAGCAGCACTGGACAGGGGGCGCCTTACGAGCAGTACTTC | CASSTGQGAPYEQYF
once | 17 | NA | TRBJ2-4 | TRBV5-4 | TGTGCCAGCAGCTCCCATAAGGGGTCCTTAGCCAAAAACATTCAGTACTTC | CASSSHKGSLAKNIQYF
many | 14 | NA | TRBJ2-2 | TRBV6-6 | TGTGCCAGCAGTTACTCAGGGGTTAACGGGGAGCTGTTTTTT | CASSYSGVNGELFF
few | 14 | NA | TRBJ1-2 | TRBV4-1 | TGCGCCAGCAGTTATAACCGGGACACAGATGGCTACACCTTC | CASSYNRDTDGYTF
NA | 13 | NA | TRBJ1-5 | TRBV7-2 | TGTGCCAGCAGCTTAGGTGGGGGGCGGCCCCAGCATTTT | CASSLGGGRPQHF
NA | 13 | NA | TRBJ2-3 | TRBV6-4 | TGTGCCAGCAGTCCATCGTTAGCTGATACGCAGTATTTT | CASSPSLADTQYF
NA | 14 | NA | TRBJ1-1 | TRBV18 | TGTGCCAGCTCACCACTTGGGGGGAACACTGAAGCTTTCTTT | CASSPLGGNTEAFF
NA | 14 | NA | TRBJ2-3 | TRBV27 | TGTGCCAGCAGTCGGACTCACTTAGCTGATACGCAGTATTTT | CASSRTHLADTQYF
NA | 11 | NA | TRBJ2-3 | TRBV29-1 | TGCAGCGTTGACACCACAGATACGCAGTATTTT | CSVDTTDTQYF
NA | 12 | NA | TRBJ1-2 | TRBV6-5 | TGTGCCAGCAGTTGGCAGGGCTATGGCTACACCTTC | CASSWQGYGYTF
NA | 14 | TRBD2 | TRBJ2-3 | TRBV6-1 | TGTGCCACCTCGACTAGCGGGGGGGCAGATACGCAGTATTTT | CATSTSGGADTQYF
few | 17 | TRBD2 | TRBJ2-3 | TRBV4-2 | TGTGCCAGCAGCCCAACTGGTAGCGGGAGTATTGGAGATACGCAGTATTTT | CASSPTGSGSIGDTQYF
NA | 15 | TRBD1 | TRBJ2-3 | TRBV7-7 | TGTGCTAGCAGTCTCGGTCAGGGGGCCACAGATACGCAGTATTTT | CASSLGQGATDTQYF
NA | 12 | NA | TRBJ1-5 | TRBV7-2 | TGTGCCAGCAGCGACTTTAATCAGCCCCAGCATTTT | CASSDFNQPQHF
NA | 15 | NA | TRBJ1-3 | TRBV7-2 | TGTGCCAGCAGCTACCCTAGGGGCTCTGGAAACACCATATATTTT | CASSYPRGSGNTIYF